This is a list of T cell receptor beta chains from one sample in a study of cytomegalovirus exposure and HLA in healthy donors. Profiled with immunoSEQ multiplex PCR; TCRdb holds only in-frame clones, not every one. The sample includes about 110,000 clones, 60% to 75% of them seen just once. Sequencing input: PBMCs. The receptors were sampled from a man aged 35-49 years in good health and CMV-seropositive. Each CDR3 is given with its conserved first and last residue. Each record gives: J gene, D gene, clone size, V gene, CDR3 protein, CDR3 DNA. A D gene is named only where the DNA matches it firmly. Clone size, where shown, is once, few, many, or a class for clones that have expanded.

>TRBJ1-1|NA|NA|TRBV18
CASSPTEPNTEAFF
TGTGCCAGCTCACCAACAGAGCCGAACACTGAAGCTTTCTTT
>TRBJ2-3|NA|NA|TRBV7-7
CASSYGTTGPDTQYF
TGTGCCAGCAGCTACGGGACAACGGGTCCGGATACGCAGTATTTT
>TRBJ2-5|NA|NA|TRBV6-5
CAARSYQETQYF
TGTGCCGCGCGCTCGTACCAAGAGACCCAGTACTTC
>TRBJ2-1|NA|NA|TRBV1
CTSSPGTSGSRTYNEQFF
TGCACCAGCAGCCCAGGGACTAGCGGGAGTAGGACCTACAATGAGCAGTTCTTC
>TRBJ2-2|NA|NA|TRBV29-1
CGVVPVSYGELFF
TGCGGAGTCGTCCCGGTCTCGTACGGGGAGCTGTTTTTT
>TRBJ2-5|NA|NA|TRBV7-2
CASSPNGGTETQYF
TGTGCCAGCAGCCCGAATGGGGGCACGGAGACCCAGTACTTC
>TRBJ2-1|TRBD2|NA|TRBV11-3
CASSLDRDGRDYNEQFF
TGTGCCAGCAGCTTAGATCGGGATGGGAGGGACTACAATGAGCAGTTCTTC
>TRBJ1-1|TRBD1|few|TRBV6-1
CASGDRARGTEAFF
TGTGCCAGCGGAGACAGGGCGCGGGGCACTGAAGCTTTCTTT
>TRBJ1-4|NA|NA|TRBV6-5
CASSYGERGREKLFF
TGTGCCAGCAGTTACGGGGAAAGGGGAAGGGAAAAACTGTTTTTT
>TRBJ2-7|NA|NA|TRBV5-4
CASGRGGTYEQYF
TGTGCCAGCGGAAGGGGGGGGACCTACGAGCAGTACTTC
>TRBJ1-2|NA|once|TRBV7-6
CASSAAGSNYGYTF
TGTGCCAGCAGCGCGGCAGGGTCTAACTATGGCTACACCTTC
>TRBJ1-1|NA|NA|TRBV6-1
CASSEAQGTLPSFF
TGTGCCAGCAGTGAAGCGCAGGGCACACTTCCAAGTTTCTTT
>TRBJ2-1|TRBD2|few|TRBV27
CASGYAGDEQFF
TGTGCCAGCGGTTATGCGGGGGATGAGCAGTTCTTC
>TRBJ2-1|TRBD2|NA|TRBV5-1
CASSVGLAGNNEQFF
TGCGCCAGCAGCGTGGGACTAGCGGGAAATAATGAGCAGTTCTTC
>TRBJ2-3|NA|NA|TRBV15
CATSRGQGSTDTQYF
TGTGCCACCAGCAGGGGGCAGGGTAGCACAGATACGCAGTATTTT
>TRBJ2-1|NA|NA|TRBV14
CASSPTRHEQFF
TGTGCCAGCAGCCCAACTAGGCATGAGCAGTTCTTC